This TCR beta chain was captured in a study of blood T cell repertoires in COVID-19. Study summary: Material from acute and convalescent COVID-19 was sourced from the United States, Italy and Spain. Nucleic acid was either cDNA or gDNA, and it came from T cells, B-cell-depleted T cells, or PBMCs.

Methods used by the authors: Counts of nucleated cells, estimated from reference gene primer amplification, were obtained. Using immunoSEQ multiplex PCR, the repertoire was profiled, and TCRdb retains in-frame clones only, with some absent. Clone size and the V and J calls come from that table; the DNA yielded D and trimming. The data contain fewer than 250,000 clones, more than 85% of them singletons. The TCR comes from a man aged 35 to 55 with acute or convalescent COVID-19. Sequenced material: peripheral blood.

In nucleotides, the CDR3 is TGTGCCAGCAGCTTAACCGCAGGGGGCGATAATGAAAAACTGTTTTTT. Translated, it gives CASSLTAGGDNEKLFF. The gene calls are TRBV7-9 and TRBJ1-4, with TRBD1 matching 8 bases. Per germline, CDR1 SEHNR and CDR2 FQNEAQ (reference sequence). The CDR3 loop spans 16 amino acids. The V and J ends lost 2 bases and 4 bases, in that order; junction bases with no gene match: 6.